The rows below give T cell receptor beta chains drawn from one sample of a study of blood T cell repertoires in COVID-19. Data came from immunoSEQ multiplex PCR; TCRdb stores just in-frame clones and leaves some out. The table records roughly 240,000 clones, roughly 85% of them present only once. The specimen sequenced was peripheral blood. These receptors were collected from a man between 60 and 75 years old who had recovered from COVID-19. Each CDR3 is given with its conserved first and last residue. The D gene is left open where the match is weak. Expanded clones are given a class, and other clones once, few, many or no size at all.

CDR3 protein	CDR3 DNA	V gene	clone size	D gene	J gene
CASSGTSGGPDTQYF	TGTGCCAGCAGTGGGACTAGCGGGGGTCCAGATACGCAGTATTTT	TRBV6-6	.	TRBD2	TRBJ2-3
CASSIMGLAGDHTGELFF	TGTGCCAGTAGTATAATGGGACTAGCGGGAGATCACACCGGGGAGCTGTTTTTT	TRBV19	.	TRBD2	TRBJ2-2
CASSLVQWDEQYF	TGTGCCAGCAGCTTAGTACAGTGGGACGAGCAGTACTTC	TRBV7-9	.	.	TRBJ2-7
CASSYQGAAGTDTQYF	TGTGCCAGCAGTTACCAGGGGGCGGCTGGCACAGATACGCAGTATTTT	TRBV6-6	.	TRBD1	TRBJ2-3
CASSGDRGFGEQFF	TGTGCCAGCAGCGGGGACAGGGGATTTGGTGAGCAGTTCTTC	TRBV7-2	.	TRBD1	TRBJ2-1
CASSIKRGYEQYF	TGTGCCAGCAGTATCAAGCGGGGCTACGAGCAGTACTTC	TRBV27	.	TRBD2	TRBJ2-7
CAWSLRANEKLFF	TGTGCCTGGAGTCTCCGGGCTAATGAAAAACTGTTTTTT	TRBV30	.	.	TRBJ1-4
CASSHRGLNYGYTF	TGCGCCAGCAGCCACAGGGGGCTGAACTATGGCTACACCTTC	TRBV4-1	.	TRBD1	TRBJ1-2
CASSIFGGETQYF	TGTGCCAGTAGTATCTTCGGGGGAGAGACCCAGTACTTC	TRBV19	.	.	TRBJ2-5
CASSDRAWETQYF	TGTGCCAGTAGTGATCGAGCCTGGGAGACCCAGTACTTC	TRBV19	.	.	TRBJ2-5
CASRTGTLAKNIQYF	TGTGCCAGCCGCACAGGAACCCTAGCCAAAAACATTCAGTACTTC	TRBV19	.	.	TRBJ2-4
CASGSKWGRDGELFF	TGTGCCAGCGGATCCAAATGGGGGCGTGACGGGGAGCTGTTTTTT	TRBV3-1/TRBV3-2	.	.	TRBJ2-2
CSVGRLAGTYEQYF	TGCAGCGTTGGGAGACTAGCGGGAACCTACGAGCAGTACTTC	TRBV29-1	.	TRBD2	TRBJ2-7
CAISERWQGSYNEQFF	TGTGCCATCAGTGAAAGGTGGCAGGGTTCCTACAATGAGCAGTTCTTC	TRBV10-3	once	.	TRBJ2-1
CASSLGGGDYNEQFF	TGTGCCAGCAGCTTAGGCGGAGGCGACTACAATGAGCAGTTCTTC	TRBV11-3	.	.	TRBJ2-1
CASSSSGRTDTQYF	TGTGCCAGTAGTTCTTCGGGTCGGACAGATACGCAGTATTTT	TRBV19	.	.	TRBJ2-3
CASIRGRDGTEAFF	TGTGCCAGCATTAGGGGCAGGGATGGCACTGAAGCTTTCTTT	TRBV28	.	.	TRBJ1-1
CASSFSQGPYEQYF	TGTGCCAGCAGCTTCAGCCAGGGTCCCTACGAGCAGTACTTC	TRBV7-6	few	.	TRBJ2-7